These 29 T cell receptor beta chains were sequenced from one sample in a study of blood T cell repertoires in COVID-19. The protocol was immunoSEQ multiplex PCR, while the TCRdb copy is restricted to in-frame clones and leaves out a portion. The sample carries about 230,000 clones, 65% to 90% recorded once. Sequenced input: peripheral blood. The receptors come from a woman aged 45 to 65 with acute or convalescent COVID-19.

The chain is built from TRBV5-1 and TRBJ2-7, with D perhaps TRBD2 (6 bases). V dropped 4 bases and J dropped 3 bases, with 11 bases sitting between them. The CDR3 length is 13 residues. Per the germline V gene, CDR1 is SGHRS and CDR2 is YFSETQ. CDR3 protein: CASSRGTDYEQYF. CDR3 bases: TGCGCCAGCAGCCGCGGGACGGACTACGAGCAGTACTTC.

Of note for this clone: Sequence at one end of the junction differs from germline and may be a read error. The chain uses TRBV7-7 and TRBJ2-1; D is possibly TRBD1 (6 bases). This CDR3 has 15 amino acids. Germline loops: CDR1 SSHAT, CDR2 FNYEAQ (reference sequence). CDR3 bases: TGTGCTAGCAGCTTGGACAGCCTCTCCTACAATGAGCAGTTCTTC. Protein: CASSLDSLSYNEQFF.

This clone was seen more than once but under ten times. The V and J genes are TRBV2 and TRBJ1-1; 8 bases line up with TRBD1. V was pared by 5 bases and J by 3 bases, with 11 bases of the junction left unmatched. Germline V gives CDR1 SNHLY, CDR2 FYNNEI. The CDR3 has 16 residues. The chain's CDR3 is CASSFGQGGVDTEAFF. CDR3 DNA sequence: TGTGCCAGCAGTTTCGGACAGGGTGGGGTTGACACTGAAGCTTTCTTT.

This rearrangement joins TRBV24-1 to TRBJ2-5; D is perhaps TRBD1 (5 bases). CDR1 KGHDR and CDR2 SFDVKD come from the germline V gene. This CDR3 comprises 15 residues. Trimming stripped 2 bases from V and 3 bases from J, with 12 bases between. CDR3 sequence reads: CATSDYDSPKETQYF. The CDR3 DNA sequence: TGTGCCACCAGTGATTACGACAGCCCCAAAGAGACCCAGTACTTC.

The chain combines TRBV3-1 (or the pseudogene TRBV3-2) with TRBJ1-6, with D unclear. Trimming stripped 4 bases from V and 7 bases from J, with 11 bases between. CDR1 and CDR2 from the germline V gene are LGHDT and YNNKEL (reference sequence). The CDR3 has 14 residues. The CDR3: CASSPWEGNSPLHF. The CDR3, as DNA: TGTGCCAGCAGCCCCTGGGAGGGAAATTCACCCCTCCACTTT.

The chain carries TRBV7-2 and TRBJ1-3; no reliable D call. CDR1 and CDR2 (germline): SGHTA, FQGNSA. Trimming took off 3 bases at V and 2 bases at J, with 8 bases between the two ends. CDR3 length: 14 amino acids. The DNA for the CDR3 is TGTGCCAGCAGCTTCCAGAAAACTGGAAACACCATATATTTT. It translates to CASSFQKTGNTIYF.

This chain uses TRBV3-1 (or the pseudogene TRBV3-2) with TRBJ1-1; D unresolved. The CDR3 has 12 amino acids. Germline V gene sequence: CDR1 LGHDT, CDR2 YNNKEL (reference sequence). Trimming removed 5 bases from V and 10 bases from J, with 14 bases in between. The CDR3 sequence: CASSDWTAGAFF. As DNA, the CDR3 is TGTGCCAGCAGCGATTGGACGGCGGGAGCTTTCTTT.

The V gene is TRBV29-1, the J gene TRBJ2-3; D is undetermined. The length of the CDR3 is 13 residues. V dropped 1 base and J dropped 3 bases, with 8 bases sitting between them. Germline CDR1 and CDR2: SQVTM and ANQGSEA. This chain's CDR3 is CSVEGAGTDTQYF. DNA of the CDR3: TGCAGCGTTGAAGGGGCTGGGACAGATACGCAGTATTTT.

The rearrangement uses TRBV28 and TRBJ1-2; 9 nucleotides agree with TRBD1. Per germline, CDR1 MDHEN and CDR2 SYDVKM. The junction had 7 bases not matched to a gene; V was cut back by 6 bases and J by 8 bases. This CDR3 has 13 residues. CDR3: CASRLQGAEGYTF. In DNA, the CDR3 is TGTGCCAGCAGACTACAGGGGGCGGAGGGCTACACCTTC.

This clone was picked up one time. This rearrangement joins TRBV7-9 to TRBJ2-5; TRBD2 aligns across 12 bases. Germline V lookup: CDR1 SEHNR, CDR2 FQNEAQ (reference sequence). This CDR3 has 15 amino acids. With V trimmed by 5 bases and J by 2 bases, 3 bases remained unmatched. The CDR3 nucleotides are TGTGCCAGCAGCCCAGGGACTAGCGGGCAAGAGACCCAGTACTTC. Translated: CASSPGTSGQETQYF.

V and J are TRBV3-1 (or the pseudogene TRBV3-2) and TRBJ2-7, with TRBD2 matching 11 bases. CDR3 length: 17 residues. V trimming: 1 base; J trimming: 6 bases; junction bases outside the gene matches: 11. Germline loops: CDR1 LGHDT, CDR2 YNNKEL (reference sequence). CDR3 DNA: TGTGCCAGCAGCCAAGGCGGGGCTAGCGGGAGGATGGGCGAGCAGTACTTC. Amino acids: CASSQGGASGRMGEQYF.

The chain uses TRBV19 and TRBJ1-3; tentative D call: TRBD1 (5 bases). The CDR3 extends over 16 amino acids. Trimming removed 2 bases at V and 0 bases at J, with 11 bases between. The germline gives CDR1 LNHDA, CDR2 SQIVND (reference sequence). In DNA, the CDR3 is TGTGCCAGTAGTATACTCCAGGGTGACTCTGGAAACACCATATATTTT. It translates to CASSILQGDSGNTIYF.

This clone was seen a single time. The rearrangement uses TRBV7-2 and TRBJ2-3; no reliable D call. V lost 3 bases, J lost 5 bases, and 9 bases lay in between. The CDR3 is 13 amino acids. The germline CDR1 and CDR2 sequences are SGHTA and FQGNSA. CDR3 residues: CASSFARLDTQYF. CDR3 DNA sequence: TGTGCCAGCAGCTTCGCGCGGCTAGATACGCAGTATTTT.

This chain connects TRBV28 to TRBJ2-3, with 10 bases lining up with TRBD1. The CDR3 loop spans 15 amino acids. Trimming removed 7 bases from V and 5 bases from J; junction bases left unmatched: 9. CDR1 is MDHEN and CDR2 is SYDVKM in the germline V gene. The CDR3 reads CASTLTGGWEDTQYF. CDR3 nucleotides: TGTGCCAGCACCCTGACAGGGGGCTGGGAAGATACGCAGTATTTT.

The DNA of the CDR3 is TGTGCCAGCAGTTTATCCCTGGGAGGGGGCAATCAGCCCCAGCATTTT. It yields the protein CASSLSLGGGNQPQHF. This chain connects TRBV27 to TRBJ1-5; maybe TRBD1 (5 bases). Germline assignment: CDR1 MNHEY and CDR2 SMNVEV (reference sequence). Trimming left V 0 bases short and J 2 bases short, with 11 bases between. The CDR3 consists of 16 residues.

This chain joins TRBV11-2 and TRBJ1-2; 8 nucleotides align to TRBD1. The CDR3 loop spans 15 amino acids. With V trimmed by 3 bases and J by 4 bases, 7 bases remained unmatched. Germline lookup yields CDR1 SGHAT and CDR2 FQNNGV. The CDR3 DNA follows: TGTGCCAGCAGCTTGGGACAGGTAGTCTTCTATGGCTACACCTTC. This gives the protein CASSLGQVVFYGYTF.

V gene TRBV28 combines with J gene TRBJ2-5, with D maybe TRBD1 (6 bases). With 8 bases removed from V and 5 bases from J, the gap between germline ends came to 18 bases. CDR1 MDHEN and CDR2 SYDVKM come from the germline V gene. The CDR3 contains 14 residues. The CDR3 DNA sequence: TGTGCCAGCGGCCTACAGGGAGTGAGGGAGACCCAGTACTTC. Translated: CASGLQGVRETQYF.

This clone has just a few counts. The chain carries TRBV7-6 and TRBJ2-2, with 8 bases lining up with TRBD2. The germline gives CDR1 SGHVS, CDR2 FNYEAQ. This CDR3 region has 16 residues. With 2 bases clipped from V and 3 bases from J, the junction kept 5 bases outside the gene matches. DNA of the CDR3: TGTGCCAGCAGCTTACAGCGGGAGTTGGACACCGGGGAGCTGTTTTTT. Translation: CASSLQRELDTGELFF.

This CDR3 reads CASSSGGPTSDSPLHF. The CDR3 nucleotides are TGTGCCAGCAGCTCGGGGGGCCCAACCAGCGATTCACCCCTCCACTTT. The chain is built from TRBV5-4 and TRBJ1-6; possibly TRBD1 for D (6 bases). In germline, CDR1 is SGHNT, CDR2 YYREEE (reference sequence). V dropped 3 bases and J dropped 8 bases, with 18 bases sitting between them. The CDR3 is 16 residues long. The full variable domain, completed using reference TRBV5-4 and TRBJ1-6, is ETGVTQSPTHLIKTRGQQVTLRCSSQSGHNTVSWYQQALGQGPQFIFQYYREEENGRGNFPPRFSGLQFPNYSSELNVNALELDDSALYLCASSSGGPTSDSPLHFGNGTRLTVT.

V usage is TRBV6-5 and J usage is TRBJ2-2, with 9 bases identical to TRBD2. From germline, CDR1 is MNHEY and CDR2 SVGAGI. The CDR3 has 15 amino acids. Trimming at V came to 6 bases and at J to 3 bases, leaving 5 bases not matched to a gene. CDR3 region: CASRGGRVYTGELFF. The CDR3 DNA sequence: TGTGCCAGCAGGGGCGGGAGGGTGTACACCGGGGAGCTGTTTTTT.

J is TRBJ2-3 and V is TRBV6-6; D remains unclear. V was shortened by 6 bases and J by 2 bases, with 3 bases between the two germline ends. Germline V lookup: CDR1 MNHNY, CDR2 SVGAGI (reference sequence). The CDR3 has 11 residues. The CDR3 spells CASRYTDTQYF. The DNA of the CDR3 is TGTGCCAGCAGGTACACAGATACGCAGTATTTT.

The chain uses TRBV24-1 and TRBJ2-2, with unresolved D. The CDR3 extends over 14 amino acids. V gave up 9 bases and J gave up 6 bases, with 16 bases separating them. CDR1 and CDR2 (germline): KGHDR, SFDVKD. The CDR3 spells CATAPVQPPGELFF. The CDR3 nucleotides are TGTGCCACCGCCCCGGTCCAACCCCCCGGGGAGCTGTTTTTT.

The J gene is TRBJ2-3, the V gene TRBV4-3; D not resolved. CDR1 is LGHNA, CDR2 YSLEER, per germline. V gave up 0 bases and J gave up 3 bases, with 13 bases separating them. There are 16 residues in the CDR3. The CDR3 sequence is CASSQDLDVTTDTQYF. The CDR3 nucleotides are TGCGCCAGCAGCCAAGATCTAGATGTAACGACAGATACGCAGTATTTT.

This rearrangement joins TRBV12-3 or TRBV12-4 to TRBJ2-2; 7 nucleotides align to TRBD1. Trimming took 6 bases from V and 4 from J; bases not matched to a gene: 2. The CDR3 totals 13 residues. Here the CDR3 reads CASRTGTTGELFF. CDR3 nucleotides: TGTGCCAGCAGGACAGGGACCACCGGGGAGCTGTTTTTT.

Here the CDR3 reads CASSRETSLGTQYF. The CDR3 DNA reads as TGCGCCAGCAGCCGAGAGACTAGTCTAGGGACCCAGTACTTC. V and J are TRBV4-1 and TRBJ2-5; weak D call: TRBD2 (6 bases). Trimming cost V 4 bases and J 7 bases, with 16 bases left between them. The germline V gene has CDR1 MGHRA and CDR2 YSYEKL. The CDR3 is 14 amino acids.

This clone was found many times. The chain carries TRBV6-6 and TRBJ2-5; no clear D. Germline V gives CDR1 MNHNY, CDR2 SVGAGI (reference sequence). The CDR3 totals 15 residues. The ends were cut back, 6 bases at V and 1 base at J, with 15 bases in the middle. DNA of the CDR3: TGTGCCAGCAGACAAAACCGACTGAGCCAAGAGACCCAGTACTTC. Encoded protein: CASRQNRLSQETQYF.

In this sample, this clone turned up once. The V and J genes are TRBV28 and TRBJ2-1; TRBD2 is a possible D gene (7 bases). CDR1 is MDHEN and CDR2 is SYDVKM in the germline V gene. The CDR3 covers 15 residues. V lost 6 bases and J 9 bases, leaving 21 bases between the germline ends. The CDR3 reads CASRGGGGQGFEQFF. The CDR3 DNA reads TGTGCCAGCAGGGGGGGAGGGGGTCAAGGCTTTGAGCAGTTCTTC.

The chain carries TRBV5-1 and TRBJ2-7, with 10 positions matching TRBD2. Trimming removed 0 bases from V and 4 bases from J; junction bases left unmatched: 1. The CDR3 extends over 14 amino acids. From germline, CDR1 is SGHRS and CDR2 YFSETQ. CDR3 sequence (DNA): TGCGCCAGCAGCTTGGGGACTAGCGGATACGAGCAGTACTTC. Its translation is CASSLGTSGYEQYF.

V and J are TRBV12-3 or TRBV12-4 and TRBJ2-5; D not resolved. V gave up 5 bases and J gave up 0 bases, with 7 bases separating them. The CDR3 totals 13 residues. CDR3 in amino acids: CASSLTNQETQYF. CDR3 bases: TGTGCCAGCAGTCTTACTAACCAAGAGACCCAGTACTTC.